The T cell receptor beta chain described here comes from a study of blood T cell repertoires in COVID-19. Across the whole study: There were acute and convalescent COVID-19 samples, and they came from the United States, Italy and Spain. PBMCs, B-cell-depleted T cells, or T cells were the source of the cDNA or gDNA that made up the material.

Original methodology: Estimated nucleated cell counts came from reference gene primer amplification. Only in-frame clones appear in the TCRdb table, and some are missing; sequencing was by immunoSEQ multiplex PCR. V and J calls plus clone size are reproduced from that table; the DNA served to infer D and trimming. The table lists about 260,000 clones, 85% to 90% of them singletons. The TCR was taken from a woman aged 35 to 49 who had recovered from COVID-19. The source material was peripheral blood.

DNA for the CDR3: TGTGCCAGCAGCAGGATAGACAGGGGAGGCACCGGGGAGCTGTTTTTT. It yields the protein CASSRIDRGGTGELFF. The chain couples TRBV5-6 to TRBJ2-2; 8 bases agree with TRBD1. This CDR3 contains 16 residues. Germline V CDR1 and CDR2: SGHDT, YYEEEE. Trimming at V came to 4 bases and at J to 4 bases, leaving 9 bases not matched to a gene.